Listed below are T cell receptor beta chains from one sample, sequenced in a study of blood T cell repertoires in COVID-19. Assay: immunoSEQ multiplex PCR; the TCRdb copy retains only in-frame clones and omits some. Of 250,000 to 300,000 clones detected, 70% to 90% appear once; the ten largest clones hold around 1%. What was sequenced was PBMCs or T cells enriched from blood (not recorded which). All receptors derive from a woman in her 30s who had recovered from COVID-19. Each CDR3 is given with its conserved first and last residue. Each record gives: CDR3 length, D gene, V gene, clone size, J gene, CDR3 protein, CDR3 DNA. D genes are given only for firm matches. Size values are once, few and many counts, or a class for expanded clones, and some rows have none.

>17|TRBD1|TRBV27|.|TRBJ2-7
CASSFQSGTDISYEQYF
TGTGCCAGCAGTTTCCAATCAGGGACAGATATCTCCTACGAGCAGTACTTC
>13|.|TRBV4-1|.|TRBJ1-1
CASSPPGATEAFF
TGCGCCAGCAGCCCTCCAGGGGCCACTGAAGCTTTCTTT
>14|.|TRBV16|.|TRBJ1-2
CASSQAGGSYGYTF
TGTGCCAGCAGCCAGGCCGGGGGAAGCTATGGCTACACCTTC
>15|.|TRBV7-9|once|TRBJ2-5
CASSEGGTIQETQYF
TGTGCCAGCAGCGAGGGCGGGACCATCCAAGAGACCCAGTACTTC
>17|.|TRBV7-9|.|TRBJ2-6
CASSDSGQGSGANVLTF
TGTGCCAGCAGCGACAGCGGGCAGGGCTCTGGGGCCAACGTCCTGACTTTC
>14|TRBD1|TRBV7-3|few|TRBJ2-7
CASSLRAGGDEQYF
TGTGCCAGCAGCTTGAGGGCAGGGGGTGACGAGCAGTACTTC
>19|TRBD2|TRBV7-7|.|TRBJ2-2
CASSHTFRASGGNTGELFF
TGTGCCAGCAGCCACACCTTCCGGGCTAGCGGGGGTAACACCGGGGAGCTGTTTTTT
>16|.|TRBV2|.|TRBJ2-7
CASSEFRPEAAYEQYF
TGTGCCAGCAGTGAATTCCGTCCCGAAGCGGCCTACGAGCAGTACTTC
>17|.|TRBV7-2|.|TRBJ2-1
CASSLFLASSSYNEQFF
TGTGCCAGCAGCTTGTTCCTAGCGTCAAGCTCCTACAATGAGCAGTTCTTC
>14|.|TRBV27|.|TRBJ1-6
CASSFHRVGSPLHF
TGTGCCAGCAGTTTCCACAGGGTAGGGTCACCCCTCCACTTT
>13|TRBD2|TRBV30|.|TRBJ2-7
CAWRAGGLHEQYF
TGTGCCTGGAGGGCGGGGGGGCTCCACGAGCAGTACTTC
>15|.|TRBV28|once|TRBJ1-2
CASRRYSRGLYGYTF
TGTGCCAGCAGAAGATATAGCAGGGGTCTTTATGGCTACACCTTC
>14|.|TRBV19|.|TRBJ2-3
CASSRGDPPDTQYF
TGTGCCAGTAGTAGGGGGGACCCTCCAGATACGCAGTATTTT
>14|TRBD1|TRBV28|.|TRBJ1-4
CASSPDRETEKLFF
TGTGCCAGCAGTCCGGACAGGGAAACTGAAAAACTGTTTTTT
>13|.|TRBV9|.|TRBJ2-1
CASSVVSSNEQFF
TGTGCCAGCAGCGTAGTTTCGAGCAATGAGCAGTTCTTC
>13|TRBD1|TRBV29-1|.|TRBJ1-1
CSGSGQTNTEAFF
TGCAGCGGATCGGGACAGACGAACACTGAAGCTTTCTTT